The 26 T cell receptor beta chains presented below share a single source sample, sequenced in a study of T cells in Graves' hyperthyroidism and ophthalmopathy. Researchers amplified the TCR beta CDR3 regions from RNA transcripts. Carried out on the TCR CDR3, a first-round RT-PCR used the HTBI primer set. TCRdb called the multiplex PCR reads again in MiXCR, with one record for every CDR3 protein. The sample holds roughly 520,000 distinct CDR3 sequences, approximately 24% seen once. The sample was blood. The source of these receptors is a woman aged 25 to 45 with Graves' ophthalmopathy.

There are a few counts of this clonotype. This chain connects TRBV6-5 to TRBJ2-5; possibly TRBD1 or TRBD2 for D (5 bases each). Between the trimmed V and J ends, which lost 3 bases and 7 bases, there was a span of 21 bases. Germline V lookup: CDR1 MNHEY, CDR2 SVGAGI. The CDR3 contains 16 residues. The CDR3 DNA reads TGTGCCAGCAGTTATGGGGCCGAGGGGCGAAGATGGACCCAGTACTTC. Its translation: CASSYGAEGRRWTQYF.

This clonotype has just a few counts. The junction departs from the called germline gene at one end, perhaps through a read error. The chain's CDR3 is CSVEGVDMYGYTF. The CDR3 DNA sequence: TGCAGCGTCGAAGGGGTAGATATGTATGGCTACACCTTC. The chain links TRBV29-1 to TRBJ1-2; the D gene is possibly TRBD1 (5 bases). There are 13 residues in the CDR3. Germline-derived CDR1 and CDR2 are SQVTM and ANQGSEA.

At least ten counts were recorded for this clonotype. This chain uses TRBV20-1 with TRBJ2-6; D remains ambiguous. Germline CDR1 and CDR2: DFQATT and SNEGSKA (reference sequence). The CDR3 covers 16 residues. V was shortened by 2 bases and J by 2 bases, with 13 bases between the two germline ends. The CDR3 reads CSARSPWQPGANVLTF. The CDR3 DNA is TGCAGTGCTAGAAGTCCCTGGCAACCTGGGGCCAACGTCCTGACTTTC.

This clonotype was seen repeatedly, ten times or more. CDR3 bases: TGTGCCAGCAGTTTCTCTCGACAGAACTATGGCTACACCTTC. Its translation: CASSFSRQNYGYTF. The chain combines TRBV12-3 or TRBV12-4 with TRBJ1-2; TRBD1 is a possible D gene (5 bases). V was cut by 3 bases and J by 2 bases, with 10 bases left in between. The CDR3 length is 14 residues.

The chain combines TRBV20-1 with TRBJ2-7; a possible D gene is TRBD1 (6 bases). Germline V gene lookup returns CDR1 DFQATT and CDR2 SNEGSKA (reference sequence). V lost 6 bases to trimming and J lost 0 bases, with 12 bases between them. CDR3 length: 13 residues. The CDR3 region has the DNA TGCAGTGCCACCCGGGACAACTCCTACGAGCAGTACTTC. This gives the protein CSATRDNSYEQYF.

This clonotype was recorded at least ten times. The V and J genes are TRBV28 and TRBJ1-2, with D perhaps matching TRBD1 (6 bases). Trimming shortened V by 3 bases and J by 5 bases, and 16 bases separated the two germline ends. The CDR3 runs 15 residues. Germline V gene lookup returns CDR1 MDHEN and CDR2 SYDVKM. The CDR3 DNA reads TGTGCCAGCAGTTTTACCCTCACAGGGAAGTATGGCTACACCTTC. This translates into CASSFTLTGKYGYTF.

This clonotype was found many times. This chain connects TRBV9 to TRBJ1-1; no firm D call. The V end lost 3 bases, the J end lost 0 bases, and 9 bases lay between the germline ends. Germline CDR1 SGDLS, CDR2 YYNGEE. The CDR3 totals 14 residues. Here the CDR3 DNA reads TGTGCCAGCAGCGGTGGTATCATGAACACTGAAGCTTTCTTT. Encoded protein: CASSGGIMNTEAFF.

Turning to this clonotype: A clone one base away is much larger, so this may be a read error. This rearrangement joins TRBV27 to TRBJ1-2; tentatively, D is TRBD1 (5 bases). From germline, CDR1 is MNHEY and CDR2 SMNVEV (reference sequence). This CDR3 is built from 16 residues. The V end lost 2 bases, the J end lost 6 bases, and 19 bases lay between the germline ends. The CDR3 nucleotides read TGTGCCAGCAGTTTAGCCCCGGCCGGAGGGGCCCATGGCTACACCTTC. Its translation is CASSLAPAGGAHGYTF.

The V and J genes are TRBV12-3 or TRBV12-4 and TRBJ2-2, with D possibly matching TRBD1 (5 bases). The CDR3 is 14 residues long. V was shortened by 5 bases and J by 7 bases, with 14 bases between the two germline ends. This CDR3 is CASSTSDSYGELFF. For the CDR3, the DNA is TGTGCCAGCAGTACCTCTGACAGTTACGGGGAGCTGTTTTTT.

The chain carries TRBV7-3 and TRBJ2-2; TRBD2 aligns across 15 bases. Germline values: CDR1 SGHTA, CDR2 FQGTGA. The CDR3 spans 18 residues. V lost 5 bases, J lost 2 bases, and 6 bases stayed unmatched. The chain's CDR3 is CASSEGLAGGENTGELFF. Here the CDR3 DNA reads TGTGCCAGCAGCGAGGGACTAGCGGGGGGCGAAAACACCGGGGAGCTGTTTTTT.

This clonotype was found many times. The CDR3: CASSRASEAFF. The CDR3 DNA sequence: TGCGCCAGCAGCCGAGCCTCTGAAGCTTTCTTT. The chain is built from TRBV4-1 and TRBJ1-1; D unresolved. V gave up 4 bases and J gave up 6 bases, with 6 bases separating them. Germline-derived CDR1 and CDR2 are MGHRA and YSYEKL. This CDR3 contains 11 residues.

This sequence joins TRBV6-1 and TRBJ1-1; no clear D. CDR3 length: 13 residues. Germline CDR1 MNHNS, CDR2 SASEGT. The ends were cut back, 4 bases at V and 3 bases at J, with 9 bases in the middle. This chain's CDR3 is CASSVRRDTEAFF. CDR3 DNA: TGTGCCAGCAGTGTACGGAGGGACACTGAAGCTTTCTTT.

The rearrangement joins TRBV13 to TRBJ2-4, with D possibly TRBD2 on 6 matching bases. Germline CDR1 is PRHDT and CDR2 is FYEKMQ (reference sequence). V was shortened by 5 bases and J by 3 bases, with 11 bases between the two germline ends. CDR3 length: 14 amino acids. CDR3 region: CASSLQGGKNIQYF. The CDR3 nucleotides are TGTGCCAGCAGCCTTCAGGGAGGCAAAAACATTCAGTACTTC.

The genes are TRBV12-3 or TRBV12-4 and TRBJ1-1; the D is unclear. The CDR3 is made up of 13 amino acids. Trimming cost V 3 bases and J 4 bases, with 9 bases left between them. In DNA form, the CDR3 reads TGTGCCAGCAGTTTTTTGAGGAGCACTGAAGCTTTCTTT. Translation: CASSFLRSTEAFF.

This clonotype was found many times. The chain employs TRBV2 and TRBJ2-7; D is unclear. CDR1 and CDR2 (germline): SNHLY, FYNNEI. This CDR3 has 15 residues. V was shortened by 4 bases and J by 0 bases, with 13 bases between the two germline ends. The CDR3 DNA sequence: TGTGCCAGCAGTGGGACCCGGGCTATCTCCTACGAGCAGTACTTC. Protein sequence: CASSGTRAISYEQYF.

CDR3 loop: CASSEERQTYGYTF. The CDR3, as DNA: TGTGCCAGCAGTGAAGAGAGGCAGACCTATGGCTACACCTTC. V is TRBV6-1 and J is TRBJ1-2, with D uncertain. CDR1 and CDR2 (germline): MNHNS, SASEGT. V was clipped by 1 base and J by 4 bases, with 10 bases between them. The CDR3 extends over 14 amino acids.

This clonotype was observed many times. The DNA for the CDR3 is TGTGCCAGCAGTGGAGGACAAGACACTGAAGCTTTCTTT. Translating it yields CASSGGQDTEAFF. The chain is built from TRBV6-1 and TRBJ1-1; weak D call: TRBD1 (5 bases). Trimming took 4 bases from V and 3 from J, leaving 9 bases between them. The CDR3 length is 13 residues. Germline-derived CDR1 and CDR2 are MNHNS and SASEGT.

The chain is built from TRBV11-1 and TRBJ1-2, with 9 bases aligning to TRBD1. V lost 4 bases to trimming and J lost 6 bases; unmatched junction nucleotides: 18. The CDR3 has 18 amino acids. CDR1 SGHAT and CDR2 FQDESV come from the germline V gene (reference sequence). DNA of the CDR3: TGTGCCAGCAGCTCAACCGGGACAGGGCGCTTCGTCACACATGGCTACACCTTC. It encodes CASSSTGTGRFVTHGYTF.

This clonotype was recorded a few times. V usage is TRBV3-1 and J usage is TRBJ1-2; 10 nucleotides match TRBD1. V shed 1 base, J shed 4 bases, and the junction held 12 bases outside the gene matches. CDR1 LGHDT and CDR2 YNNKEL come from the germline V gene (reference sequence). The CDR3 has 18 amino acids. CDR3: CASSQGLPGQGGGYGYTF. CDR3 sequence (DNA): TGTGCCAGCAGCCAAGGCCTTCCAGGACAGGGGGGAGGCTATGGCTACACCTTC.

At least ten counts were recorded for this clonotype. The V gene is TRBV6-1, the J gene TRBJ2-5; TRBD1 might be the D (6 bases). CDR1 is MNHNS and CDR2 is SASEGT in the germline V gene. The V end was cut by 5 bases, the J end by 7 bases, with 17 bases between. The CDR3 consists of 14 residues. The CDR3 DNA is TGTGCCAGCAGTCCACAGGGAGTCCTAGGGACCCAGTACTTC. This gives the protein CASSPQGVLGTQYF.

The gene calls are TRBV12-3 or TRBV12-4 and TRBJ2-5; 11 bases map to TRBD2. The CDR3 covers 17 residues. V dropped 5 bases and J dropped 1; count of bases not matched to a gene: 9. CDR3 sequence (DNA): TGTGCCAGCAGTACCTCACTAGCGGGGGTAACCCAAGAGACCCAGTACTTC. It translates to CASSTSLAGVTQETQYF.

This clonotype was seen ten or more times. V is TRBV25-1 and J is TRBJ1-6, with 7 bases that match TRBD1. The germline gives CDR1 MGHDK, CDR2 SYGVNS. J gave up 8 bases and V 6 bases, and 13 bases lay outside the gene matches. The CDR3 has 16 residues. This CDR3 is CASSRPPGQKYSPLHF. DNA of the CDR3: TGTGCCAGCAGCCGACCTCCGGGACAGAAATATTCACCCCTCCACTTT.

This clonotype was recorded at least ten times. The rearrangement uses TRBV5-5 and TRBJ1-5, with D possibly being TRBD1 (6 bases). Deletions cut 4 bases from V and 8 bases from J, with 16 bases between. CDR1 SGHKS and CDR2 YYEKEE come from the germline V gene (reference sequence). CDR3 length: 14 residues. The DNA for the CDR3 is TGTGCCAGCAGCCAGACAGGCGGCGTGGAGCCCCAGCATTTT. Residues: CASSQTGGVEPQHF.

V and J are TRBV20-1 and TRBJ2-7, with TRBD2 matching over 7 bases. V trimming: 0 bases; J trimming: 3 bases; junction bases outside the gene matches: 5. Germline CDR1 reads DFQATT; CDR2 reads SNEGSKA (reference sequence). The CDR3 sequence is 14 residues long. The CDR3 DNA reads TGCAGTGCTAGAGAGGGGGGGATCAACTACGAGCAGTACTTC. As protein: CSAREGGINYEQYF.

At least ten counts were recorded for this clonotype. A junction boundary mismatches the germline segment, possibly from a read error. V usage is TRBV15 and J usage is TRBJ1-1; the D gene is possibly TRBD1 (5 bases). From germline, CDR1 is LNHNV and CDR2 YYDKDF (reference sequence). The CDR3 has 16 amino acids. The CDR3 DNA reads as TGTGCCACCAGCAGAGATCAAGGGACCAGGAACACTGAAGCTTCCTTT. As protein: CATSRDQGTRNTEASF.

The sample holds a few counts of this clonotype. The chain is built from TRBV3-1 and TRBJ2-2; D remains unclear. With 5 bases removed from V and 7 bases from J, the gap between germline ends came to 11 bases. The germline V gene encodes CDR1 LGHDT and CDR2 YNNKEL (reference sequence). This CDR3 has 13 amino acids. CDR3: CASSSSFHGELFF. The CDR3 DNA is TGTGCCAGCAGCTCAAGCTTCCACGGGGAGCTGTTTTTT. Together with reference TRBV3-1 and TRBJ2-2, the CDR3 gives the full variable domain: DTAVSQTPKYLVTQMGNDKSIKCEQNLGHDTMYWYKQDSKKFLKIMFSYNNKELIINETVPNRFSPKSPDKAHLNLHINSLELGDSAVYFCASSSSFHGELFFGEGSRLTVL.